The entry below gives a single T cell receptor beta chain sequence along with its context. Its antigen remains undetermined. No much larger clone exists at a distance of one base, and base qualities are not known. The CDR3, from cysteine to phenylalanine, totals 13 residues. Only the CDR3 region is kept as DNA, spanning 39 bases read in frame from base 1. The germline V gene provides CDR1 SGHRS and CDR2 YFSETQ. Through the immunoSEQ TRB Survey service, multiplex V and J primers were used to amplify rearranged CDR3 beta regions from genomic DNA. To keep sequencing depth equal across samples, survey-level depth of up to 500,000 reads per sample was applied. The libraries were purified and pooled, then sequenced using Illumina technology. From the authors' description of their analysis: Productive clonality, sample overlap, pairwise scatters, CDR3 beta length, V/D/J gene usage and productiveness were assessed with immunoSEQ online tools. Calculated diversity was the number of unique rearrangements divided by total templates times 100; Shannon and Simpson indices were also computed. Principal component analysis was performed on Z-score normalized data with the R prcomp function and the ggbiplot package. Morisita's index was used to measure clonal overlap between blood and rectum within each subject. This immuneACCESS table, as held by TCRdb, lists in-frame sequences with V and J called but not all clones. Of the missing ones, under half trace to an unresolved V gene in checked studies; the others have no known cause. The V and J calls and clone size were taken over from that table, and D and trimming were inferred from the DNA. This sample is represented by 30,000 or so clones; approximately 78% of them were singletons. The ten biggest clones cover 0.85% to 1.3% of the sample.

During colonoscopy, one to two rectal pinch biopsies were obtained for research purposes. No immunosuppressive medication had been given to the ulcerative colitis patients before the diagnostic colonoscopy. Before DNA isolation, rectal biopsies were subjected to proteinase K digestion. The Wizard kit (Promega) was used to extract genomic DNA from the blood and intestinal samples. The source of the sample is a study of pediatric ulcerative colitis (dated by TCRdb to between 2018 and 2020). Study-level background: Several ulcerative colitis patients had pancolitis and two had left-sided colitis, with histology consistent with ulcerative colitis in all. From eight or nine newly diagnosed, treatment-naive pediatric ulcerative colitis patients and a few non-IBD control children, paired blood and rectal samples were collected. The Pediatric Ulcerative Colitis Activity Index classified a couple of patients as having mild disease, four as having moderate disease and three as having acute severe colitis.

Broad study findings and their caveats: Features of the rectal repertoire distinguished controls, mild-moderate colitis patients and acute severe colitis patients, and in acute severe colitis, rectal diversity was reduced because of clonal expansions. The healthy control group was small, with only a few individuals. Because the repertoires came from total lymphocyte DNA, rare subsets such as regulatory T cells may have patterns that are not reflected. Two patients' blood samples yielded substantially fewer templates for technical reasons and were excluded from blood-rectal overlap analysis. Clonal overlap between a subject's own blood and rectum was significantly greater in ulcerative colitis patients than in controls, which suggests more T cell trafficking to inflamed tissue. A couple of rectal CDR3 clonotypes were present in all ulcerative colitis patients and in none of the controls. Rectal pinch biopsies may have included blood-derived T cells, especially in patients with overt colitis.

The chain employs TRBV5-1 and TRBJ2-2; the D segment might be TRBD1 or TRBD2, since each matches 5 bases. The source of this sequence is a boy aged 5-17 years with mild ulcerative colitis. Sequencing was performed on gut tissue. Here the CDR3 is given as CATRGDNTGELFF. The nucleotide sequence reads as follows: TGCGCTACAAGGGGAGACAACACCGGGGAGCTGTTTTTT.